The sequence of this T cell receptor (beta chain) was determined in a study of blood T cell repertoires in COVID-19. V was clipped by 5 bases and J by 4 bases; unmatched bases: 8. Germline assignment: CDR1 WSHSY and CDR2 SAAADI. The CDR3 has 14 residues. Authors' methods: Amplification of reference gene primers provided the estimated nucleated cell counts. The table came from immunoSEQ multiplex PCR; TCRdb's copy has only in-frame clones and leaves some out. The V and J calls and the clone size are those of that table, but D and trimming were determined from the DNA. The repertoire has under 40,000 clones, nearly 95% of them found once; the top ten carry more than 4%.

The clonotype originates from a human donor in a cohort sampled during active COVID-19. The rearrangement joins TRBV10-2 to TRBJ2-7, with 7 bases aligning to TRBD1. The material sequenced was peripheral blood. The CDR3 loop reads CASSIRQGTYEQYF. Written as DNA, the CDR3 is TGCGCCAGCAGTATCAGACAGGGTACATACGAGCAGTACTTC.